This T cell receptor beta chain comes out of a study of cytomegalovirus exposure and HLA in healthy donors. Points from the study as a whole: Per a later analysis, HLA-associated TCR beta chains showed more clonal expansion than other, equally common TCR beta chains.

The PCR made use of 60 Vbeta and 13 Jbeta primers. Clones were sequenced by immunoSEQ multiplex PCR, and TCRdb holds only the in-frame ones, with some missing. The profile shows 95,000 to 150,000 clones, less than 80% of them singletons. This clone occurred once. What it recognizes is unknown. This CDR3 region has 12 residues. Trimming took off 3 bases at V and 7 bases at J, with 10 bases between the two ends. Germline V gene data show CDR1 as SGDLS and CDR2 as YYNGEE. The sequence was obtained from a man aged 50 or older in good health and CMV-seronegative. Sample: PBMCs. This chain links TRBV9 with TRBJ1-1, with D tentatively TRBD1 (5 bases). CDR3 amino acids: CASSGGGSEAFF. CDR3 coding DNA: TGTGCCAGCAGCGGGGGGGGGAGTGAAGCTTTCTTT.